This T cell receptor beta chain came from a study of neurological immune-mediated disorders. A single record per CDR3 protein comes from TCRdb applying MiXCR to the 5' RACE reads. Among about 50,000 distinct CDR3 sequences listed, about 9.4% were seen once. Trimming took off 1 base at V and 7 bases at J, with 14 bases between the two ends. The CDR3 totals 14 residues. CDR1 is DFQATT, CDR2 SNEGSKA, per germline (reference sequence). This clonotype has a count of ten or more. J is TRBJ1-5 and V is TRBV20-1; TRBD1 might be the D (5 bases). The sequencing sample was made of PBMCs. The clonotype comes from a woman between 35 and 50 years old with HTLV-1-associated myelopathy (HAM/TSP). DNA of the CDR3: TGCAGTGCTAGAGCGGGGCAGACTAAACAGCCCCAGCATTTT. This sequence encodes CSARAGQTKQPQHF.